The clone carrying this TCR beta chain appeared once. The data stem from a study of identical twins. TCRdb itself ran the 5' RACE reads through MiXCR, one entry per CDR3 protein. This sample yields nearly 900,000 distinct CDR3 sequences, of which 9% to 15% are seen a single time; about 1.6% belongs to the top ten. Germline V gene lookup returns CDR1 SSHAT and CDR2 FNYEAQ (reference sequence). Trimming removed 1 base from V and 3 bases from J; junction bases left unmatched: 13. This CDR3 is 19 amino acids long. This same sample was also taken into another study, of yellow fever vaccine responses in identical twins.

The receptor was isolated from a young woman in good health. Material: PBMCs. The chain couples TRBV7-7 to TRBJ2-1; 9 bases line up with TRBD1. The CDR3 reads CASSLEERGTGQGYNEQFF. CDR3 DNA: TGTGCCAGCAGCTTAGAAGAGAGGGGGACGGGACAGGGCTACAATGAGCAGTTCTTC.